A single sample gave rise to the 30 T cell receptor beta chains below, sequenced in a study of T cell responses to AZD1222 COVID-19 vaccine. Profiled with immunoSEQ multiplex PCR; TCRdb holds only in-frame clones, not every one. The sample comprises 170,000 or so clones, roughly 90% of which are singletons, and 2.6% rests with the top ten. The material sequenced was peripheral blood, taken on day 0 of AZD1222 vaccination. The receptors originated from an adult in good health.

This chain links TRBV3-1 (or the pseudogene TRBV3-2) with TRBJ2-1; TRBD2 is a possible D gene (6 bases). Deletions cut 1 base from V and 10 bases from J, with 17 bases between. The CDR3 totals 15 residues. Per germline, CDR1 LGHDT and CDR2 YNNKEL (reference sequence). In nucleotides, the CDR3 is TGTGCCAGCAGCCAAGCCCCCGGAGGGGCCAGCGAGCAGTTCTTC. It encodes CASSQAPGGASEQFF.

V is TRBV5-1 and J is TRBJ1-2; D is unclear. Germline CDR1 and CDR2: SGHRS and YFSETQ. Trimming took off 4 bases at V and 5 bases at J, with 6 bases between the two ends. The CDR3 totals 11 residues. For the CDR3, the DNA is TGCGCCAGCAGCGTTGGGTATGGCTACACCTTC. It translates to CASSVGYGYTF.

This clone was detected only once. In the same sample, other DNA sequences code for this CDR3. The chain is built from TRBV3-1 (or the pseudogene TRBV3-2) and TRBJ2-7; D is uncertain. V lost 1 base to trimming and J lost 4 bases, with 2 bases between them. CDR3 length: 11 residues. Germline CDR1 is LGHDT and CDR2 is YNNKEL (reference sequence). The CDR3: CASSQAYEQYF. Written as DNA, the CDR3 is TGTGCCAGCAGCCAAGCATACGAGCAGTACTTC.

This chain links TRBV27 with TRBJ1-3; TRBD1 agrees at 7 bases. V trimming: 9 bases; J trimming: 4 bases; junction bases outside the gene matches: 3. Germline values: CDR1 MNHEY, CDR2 SMNVEV (reference sequence). The CDR3 covers 12 residues. The CDR3 DNA sequence: TGTGCCAGTAGGGGGCCAGGAAACACCATATATTTT. It specifies CASRGPGNTIYF.

The chain recombines TRBV28 with TRBJ2-2, with a weak D call TRBD2 (6 bases). Germline V gene data show CDR1 as MDHEN and CDR2 as SYDVKM. CDR3 length: 14 amino acids. Between the trimmed V and J ends, which lost 6 bases and 8 bases, there was a span of 16 bases. Here the CDR3 DNA reads TGTGCCAGCAGCCCGGGGGTCCTCGGGGGGGAGCTGTTTTTT. Residues: CASSPGVLGGELFF.

The CDR3 loop reads CASSTRAGGEETQYF. CDR3 bases: TGTGCCAGCAGCACTCGAGCGGGAGGGGAGGAGACCCAGTACTTC. This chain links TRBV4-2 with TRBJ2-5, with 10 positions matching TRBD2. Trimming took 5 bases from V and 5 from J; bases not matched to a gene: 8. This CDR3 contains 15 residues. From germline, CDR1 is LGHNA and CDR2 YNFKEQ.

The rearrangement joins TRBV5-1 to TRBJ2-7, with a weak D call TRBD2 (6 bases). Germline CDR1 is SGHRS and CDR2 is YFSETQ. V was clipped by 4 bases and J by 1 base, with 9 bases between them. The CDR3 loop spans 13 amino acids. The CDR3 reads CASSGTGSYEQYF. DNA for the CDR3: TGCGCCAGCAGCGGGACTGGATCCTACGAGCAGTACTTC.

The V call is TRBV19, the J call TRBJ1-3; 8 bases are shared with TRBD1. V dropped 3 bases and J dropped 2; count of bases not matched to a gene: 3. Germline V lookup: CDR1 LNHDA, CDR2 SQIVND (reference sequence). The CDR3 is 15 amino acids. The CDR3 region is CASSIVQGAGNTIYF. The CDR3 region has the DNA TGTGCCAGTAGTATCGTACAGGGGGCTGGAAACACCATATATTTT.

The V call is TRBV7-3, the J call TRBJ2-7; D may match TRBD1 or TRBD2 (5 bases each). Germline V lookup: CDR1 SGHTA, CDR2 FQGTGA. The CDR3 loop spans 15 amino acids. Trimming cost V 5 bases and J 3 bases, with 17 bases left between them. Written as DNA, the CDR3 is TGTGCCAGCAGCCTCTCCCACGGGGCAGGCTACGAGCAGTACTTC. It yields the protein CASSLSHGAGYEQYF.

This clone was seen only a few times. This rearrangement joins TRBV10-1 to TRBJ2-5; 10 nucleotides agree with TRBD1. Unmatched junction bases numbered 8, after V lost 5 bases and J lost 5 bases. This CDR3 spans 15 amino acids. Germline V gene sequence: CDR1 WNHNN, CDR2 SYGVQD (reference sequence). The CDR3 sequence is CASSTTPDRGETQYF. DNA of the CDR3: TGCGCCAGCAGTACCACACCGGACAGGGGGGAGACCCAGTACTTC.

This chain uses TRBV5-1 with TRBJ2-1, with 8 bases aligning to TRBD1. The CDR3 totals 14 residues. The V segment lost 4 bases and the J segment 3 bases; nucleotides outside the gene matches: 3. Germline V gene data show CDR1 as SGHRS and CDR2 as YFSETQ. The CDR3 nucleotides read TGCGCCAGCAGCGCACAGGGGGGCTACAATGAGCAGTTCTTC. As protein: CASSAQGGYNEQFF.

Worth noting for this clone: Additional DNA sequences in this sample encode the identical CDR3. V is TRBV12-3 or TRBV12-4 and J is TRBJ1-1; a weak D match, TRBD1 (6 bases). Trimming pared 2 bases from V and 4 bases from J, leaving 8 bases between. The CDR3 consists of 13 residues. CDR3 region: CASSLTGSTEAFF. In nucleotides, the CDR3 is TGTGCCAGCAGTTTAACAGGGAGCACTGAAGCTTTCTTT.

The J gene is TRBJ2-2, the V gene TRBV10-2; 12 positions agree with TRBD1. Germline loops: CDR1 WSHSY, CDR2 SAAADI. The CDR3 extends over 14 amino acids. The ends lost 10 bases at V and 6 bases at J; junction bases unmatched: 6. CDR3 residues: CATRGQGASGELFF. The CDR3 nucleotides read TGCGCCACCAGGGGACAGGGGGCGTCCGGGGAGCTGTTTTTT.

The chain carries TRBV11-2 and TRBJ2-5, with D uncertain. The V and J ends lost 4 bases and 1 base respectively, with 7 bases between them. The CDR3 loop spans 13 amino acids. Per germline, CDR1 SGHAT and CDR2 FQNNGV. The CDR3 reads CASSSQIQETQYF. The CDR3 DNA reads TGTGCCAGCAGCTCCCAAATCCAAGAGACCCAGTACTTC. The variable domain in full, with the rest retrieved from reference TRBV11-2 and TRBJ2-5, is EAGVAQSPRYKIIEKRQSVAFWCNPISGHATLYWYQQILGQGPKLLIQFQNNGVVDDSQLPKDRFSAERLKGVDSTLKIQPAKLEDSAVYLCASSSQIQETQYFGPGTRLLVL.

This clone was seen only once. The chain is built from TRBV3-1 (or the pseudogene TRBV3-2) and TRBJ1-5; D unresolved. Per the germline V gene, CDR1 is LGHDT and CDR2 is YNNKEL (reference sequence). The CDR3 is 15 amino acids. Trimming pared 0 bases from V and 3 bases from J, leaving 9 bases between. The CDR3: CASSQDRGINQPQHF. DNA of the CDR3: TGTGCCAGCAGCCAAGATCGCGGCATCAATCAGCCCCAGCATTTT.

The chain joins TRBV5-1 to TRBJ2-1; D unresolved. This CDR3 is built from 15 residues. V dropped 0 bases and J dropped 3 bases, with 10 bases sitting between them. The V gene's germline CDR1 is SGHRS and CDR2 YFSETQ. The CDR3 DNA is TGCGCCAGCAGCTTGGAGTCCCAGAACTACAATGAGCAGTTCTTC. This sequence encodes CASSLESQNYNEQFF.

This chain joins TRBV7-8 and TRBJ2-7, with 15 positions matching TRBD2. Germline V gives CDR1 SGHVS, CDR2 FQNEAQ. CDR3 length: 19 amino acids. The V and J ends lost 5 bases and 0 bases, in that order; junction bases with no gene match: 11. The CDR3 spells CASSPHSGLAGGSSYEQYF. CDR3 sequence (DNA): TGTGCCAGCAGCCCCCACAGCGGACTAGCGGGAGGGAGCTCCTACGAGCAGTACTTC.

The V and J genes are TRBV6-2 or TRBV6-3 and TRBJ2-1; 7 bases are a match to TRBD2. Germline V CDR1 and CDR2: MNHEY, SVGEGT. Unmatched junction bases numbered 4, after V lost 2 bases and J lost 3 bases. The length of the CDR3 is 15 residues. The CDR3 sequence: CASSYGGSGYNEQFF. CDR3 in DNA: TGTGCCAGCAGTTACGGCGGGAGCGGCTACAATGAGCAGTTCTTC.

A few counts support this clone. V gene TRBV7-2 combines with J gene TRBJ1-2; D not certain. CDR3 size: 13 residues. The V and J ends lost 1 base and 5 bases respectively, with 8 bases between them. Germline lookup yields CDR1 SGHTA and CDR2 FQGNSA. The CDR3 nucleotides are TGTGCCAGCAGCTTAGACAGACGGTATGGCTACACCTTC. Its protein is CASSLDRRYGYTF.

The count of this clone is one. This chain connects TRBV4-1 to TRBJ1-6; D remains unclear. The CDR3 spans 19 residues. Trimming removed 0 bases at V and 0 bases at J, with 15 bases between. CDR1 is MGHRA and CDR2 is YSYEKL in the germline V gene. CDR3 nucleotide sequence: TGCGCCAGCAGCCAAGAGGACGGGCGTGGGAGCTCCTATAATTCACCCCTCCACTTT. This codes for CASSQEDGRGSSYNSPLHF.

This chain uses TRBV4-1 with TRBJ2-3, with 12 bases matching TRBD2. The CDR3 is made up of 16 amino acids. Germline CDR1 is MGHRA and CDR2 is YSYEKL. After removal of 0 bases from V and 5 bases from J, the junction contained 3 bases not matched to a gene. This CDR3 is CASSQDKLAGGDTQYF. CDR3 in DNA: TGCGCCAGCAGCCAAGATAAACTAGCGGGAGGAGATACGCAGTATTTT.

This clone was seen more than once but under ten times. The gene calls are TRBV28 and TRBJ1-2, with 7 bases lining up with TRBD1. This CDR3 is built from 14 residues. Germline CDR1 and CDR2: MDHEN and SYDVKM. Trimming at V came to 4 bases and at J to 0 bases, leaving 2 bases not matched to a gene. The CDR3 loop is CASSSGGANYGYTF. The CDR3, as DNA: TGTGCCAGCAGTTCAGGGGGAGCTAACTATGGCTACACCTTC.

The J gene is TRBJ2-2, the V gene TRBV7-2; 12 nucleotides align to TRBD2. The J segment lost 7 bases and the V segment lost 4 bases, leaving 4 bases of the junction unmatched. CDR3 length: 15 amino acids. Germline assignment: CDR1 SGHTA and CDR2 FQGNSA. CDR3 nucleotides: TGTGCCAGCAGCTCACTAGCGGGAGGTAACGGGGAGCTGTTTTTT. It specifies CASSSLAGGNGELFF.

The chain employs TRBV7-9 and TRBJ1-3; perhaps TRBD1 as D (5 bases). From germline, CDR1 is SEHNR and CDR2 FQNEAQ (reference sequence). Trimming removed 1 base at V and 7 bases at J, with 11 bases between. This CDR3 contains 14 residues. The CDR3 coding sequence is TGTGCCAGCAGCTTAGAAGCCAGGGATAACACCATATATTTT. It translates to CASSLEARDNTIYF.

The gene calls are TRBV5-1 and TRBJ1-2; D perhaps matches TRBD1 (6 bases). This CDR3 region has 13 residues. Germline V gives CDR1 SGHRS, CDR2 YFSETQ. With 0 bases removed from V and 8 bases from J, the gap between germline ends came to 11 bases. CDR3 nucleotide sequence: TGCGCCAGCAGCTTGGGGGGGCGACGGGGCTACACCTTC. Its protein product is CASSLGGRRGYTF.

The chain combines TRBV27 with TRBJ1-2; TRBD1 matches at 8 bases. V shed 3 bases, J shed 4 bases, and the junction held 7 bases outside the gene matches. The CDR3 consists of 15 residues. Germline V CDR1 and CDR2: MNHEY, SMNVEV (reference sequence). The chain's CDR3 is CASSFAQGAVYGYTF. The DNA for the CDR3 is TGTGCCAGCAGTTTCGCTCAGGGGGCTGTCTATGGCTACACCTTC.

This clone was found once. The rearrangement joins TRBV6-5 to TRBJ1-4; TRBD1 matches at 7 bases. The ends lost 0 bases at V and 8 bases at J; junction bases unmatched: 9. The length of the CDR3 is 16 residues. The germline V gene encodes CDR1 MNHEY and CDR2 SVGAGI. The CDR3 DNA follows: TGTGCCAGCAGTTACTCCCCAGGGGGTGGGATGGAAAAACTGTTTTTT. This gives the protein CASSYSPGGGMEKLFF.

With respect to this clone: A much larger clone lies one base from this, so it may be a read error. V gene TRBV5-6 combines with J gene TRBJ1-1, with D possibly being TRBD1 (6 bases). Germline CDR1 reads SGHDT; CDR2 reads YYEEEE. The CDR3 contains 13 residues. V was shortened by 2 bases and J by 1 base, with 6 bases between the two germline ends. CDR3 in DNA: TGTGCCAGCAGCTTAGGGGGGAACACTGAAGCTTTCTTT. It is translated as CASSLGGNTEAFF.

Here the CDR3 DNA reads TGTGCCAGCACCTCCGGGGCTTACGAGCAGTACTTC. Protein product: CASTSGAYEQYF. The V gene is TRBV12-3 or TRBV12-4, the J gene TRBJ2-7; possibly TRBD1 or TRBD2 for D (5 bases each). V dropped 7 bases and J dropped 4 bases, with 11 bases sitting between them. CDR3 length equals 12 residues.

The chain combines TRBV11-2 with TRBJ2-3; tentatively, D is TRBD2 (7 bases). This CDR3 is 14 amino acids long. The V gene's germline CDR1 is SGHAT and CDR2 FQNNGV. Trimming removed 5 bases at V and 5 bases at J, with 14 bases between. CDR3 in amino acids: CASSNRRGGDTQYF. DNA of the CDR3: TGTGCCAGCAGCAACAGGAGGGGGGGAGATACGCAGTATTTT.